These T cell receptor beta chains were read from a single sample in a study of shared clonotypes between healthy human individuals. The protocol was immunoSEQ multiplex PCR, while the TCRdb copy is restricted to in-frame clones and leaves out a portion. The table records 550,000 to 700,000 clones, about three quarters of them present only once. The specimen sequenced was memory CD4+ T cells sorted from blood. Every receptor here comes from a woman aged 30 to 39 in good health. Each CDR3 is given with its conserved first and last residue. A D gene is named only where the DNA matches it firmly. Size tells how often a clone was seen (once, few, many) or the class of an expanded clone, and some rows leave it out.

d_call,clone_size,j_call,v_call,cdr3_aa,cdr3_nt
.,.,TRBJ2-3,TRBV29-1,CSGEDKTGTDTQYF,TGCAGCGGGGAGGACAAAACGGGCACAGATACGCAGTATTTT
TRBD1,.,TRBJ2-6,TRBV19,CASSRQGLSGANVLTF,TGTGCCAGTAGTAGACAGGGGCTCTCTGGGGCCAACGTCCTGACTTTC
.,.,TRBJ2-1,TRBV5-1,CASSPLLDNEQFF,TGCGCCAGCAGCCCGTTGTTAGACAATGAGCAGTTCTTC
.,.,TRBJ2-7,TRBV5-4,CASTSRIYEQYF,TGTGCCAGCACCTCCCGGATCTACGAGCAGTACTTC
.,.,TRBJ2-1,TRBV5-5,CASSKEALGGEQFF,TGTGCCAGCAGCAAGGAGGCCCTCGGGGGTGAGCAGTTCTTC
.,.,TRBJ1-2,TRBV29-1,CSVEGRGRSYGYTF,TGCAGCGTTGAAGGACGGGGTAGGAGCTATGGCTACACCTTC
.,.,TRBJ2-7,TRBV28,CASSSRVLYEQYF,TGTGCCAGCAGTTCCCGGGTCTTATACGAGCAGTACTTC
.,.,TRBJ1-5,TRBV18,CASSPGDIYNQPQHF,TGTGCCAGCTCACCGGGGGACATTTACAATCAGCCCCAGCATTTT
.,many,TRBJ2-7,TRBV28,CASNRAPYYEQYF,TGTGCCAGCAACAGGGCCCCATACTACGAGCAGTACTTC
.,.,TRBJ2-5,TRBV28,CASMRPPAAQYF,TGTGCCAGCATGAGGCCACCAGCGGCCCAGTACTTC
TRBD2,few,TRBJ2-1,TRBV10-1,CASSESEGLAGVLDSWEQFF,TGCGCCAGCAGTGAGTCGGAGGGGCTAGCGGGAGTCCTCGATTCCTGGGAGCAGTTCTTC
.,.,TRBJ2-7,TRBV5-5,CASSSSLGRGTYEQYF,TGTGCCAGCAGCTCCTCTCTCGGGAGAGGTACCTACGAGCAGTACTTC
TRBD1,few,TRBJ1-3,TRBV6-1,CASSERDRAGNTIYF,TGTGCCAGCAGTGAACGGGACAGGGCTGGAAACACCATATATTTT
.,.,TRBJ2-7,TRBV7-6,CASSLERGIEQYF,TGTGCCAGCAGCTTAGAACGGGGGATCGAGCAGTACTTC
.,.,TRBJ1-2,TRBV11-2,CASSLDGGGYGYTF,TGTGCCAGCAGCTTAGATGGGGGCGGGTATGGCTACACCTTC
TRBD2,.,TRBJ2-7,TRBV11-2,CASSLGLAGGPVYEQCF,TGTGCCAGCAGCCTCGGACTAGCGGGAGGGCCGGTCTACGAGCAGTGCTTC
.,few,TRBJ1-1,TRBV25-1,CASSTHRDGKLVNTEAFF,TGTGCCAGCAGTACGCACCGGGACGGGAAATTGGTGAACACTGAAGCTTTCTTT
.,.,TRBJ2-7,TRBV27,CASSSHRVVSYEQYF,TGTGCCAGCAGTAGCCACAGGGTAGTAAGCTACGAGCAGTACTTC
TRBD1,.,TRBJ2-3,TRBV28,CASRRQGGDTQYF,TGTGCCAGCAGACGACAGGGGGGAGATACGCAGTATTTT
.,.,TRBJ2-3,TRBV25-1,CASSESGSGSSTDTQYF,TGTGCCAGCAGTGAGTCTGGTTCAGGGTCAAGCACAGATACGCAGTATTTT
TRBD1,.,TRBJ1-1,TRBV29-1,CSGDDRGVAFF,TGCAGCGGAGACGACAGGGGGGTTGCTTTCTTT
.,.,TRBJ2-3,TRBV29-1,CSVVAQSDTQYF,TGCAGCGTTGTCGCTCAATCAGATACGCAGTATTTT
.,many,TRBJ2-4,TRBV7-9,CASSFAGQAKNIQYF,TGTGCCAGCAGCTTTGCGGGCCAAGCCAAAAACATTCAGTACTTC
.,.,TRBJ1-1,TRBV7-2,CASSLADKGGKAFF,TGTGCCAGCAGCTTAGCGGATAAAGGGGGGAAAGCTTTCTTT
.,few,TRBJ2-1,TRBV11-3,CASSLGRGAYNEQFF,TGTGCCAGCAGCTTGGGACGGGGGGCGTACAATGAGCAGTTCTTC
TRBD1,.,TRBJ2-6,TRBV5-4,CASTGGGQAPSGANVLTF,TGTGCCAGCACCGGTGGGGGACAGGCGCCCTCTGGGGCCAACGTCCTGACTTTC
.,few,TRBJ1-4,TRBV11-2,CASSLVGYNEKLFF,TGTGCCAGCAGCTTAGTGGGCTATAATGAAAAACTGTTTTTT
TRBD2,few,TRBJ2-3,TRBV28,CASGGASGSETDTQYF,TGTGCCAGCGGAGGGGCTAGCGGGAGTGAGACAGATACGCAGTATTTT
.,once,TRBJ2-4,TRBV19,CASSLAWAAAKNIQYF,TGTGCCAGTAGTCTCGCTTGGGCAGCAGCCAAAAACATTCAGTACTTC
TRBD2,.,TRBJ2-5,TRBV7-9,CASSERYLAGETQYF,TGTGCCAGCAGCGAGCGTTACCTAGCGGGAGAGACCCAGTACTTC
.,.,TRBJ2-3,TRBV2,CASILDGFITDTQYF,.
TRBD2,.,TRBJ2-3,TRBV5-1,CASSLRTSGTADTQYF,TGCGCCAGCAGCTTAAGGACTAGCGGGACAGCAGATACGCAGTATTTT
.,.,TRBJ2-3,TRBV2,CASSEALFGTDTQYF,TGTGCCAGCAGTGAAGCACTCTTCGGTACAGATACGCAGTATTTT
.,.,TRBJ2-1,TRBV30,CAWSRSGTYNEQFF,TGTGCCTGGAGTCGTAGCGGAACTTACAATGAGCAGTTCTTC
.,.,TRBJ2-1,TRBV9,CASSQEGEQFF,TGTGCCAGCAGTCAGGAGGGCGAGCAGTTCTTC
.,.,TRBJ1-2,TRBV7-9,CASSLAGVIYGYTF,TGTGCCAGCAGCTTAGCAGGGGTAATTTATGGCTACACCTTC
.,.,TRBJ2-5,TRBV5-4,CASSLFRESGETQYF,TGTGCCAGCAGCTTGTTCCGGGAGTCTGGTGAGACCCAGTACTTC
.,.,TRBJ2-7,TRBV6-6,CASSYDGVREQYF,TGTGCCAGCAGTTACGATGGGGTTCGCGAGCAGTACTTC
.,.,TRBJ1-5,TRBV2,CASSDLNSSNQPQHF,TGTGCCAGCAGCGATTTGAACAGTAGCAATCAGCCCCAGCATTTT
.,.,TRBJ2-3,TRBV10-1,CASKGSGQSTDTQYF,TGCGCCAGCAAAGGGTCCGGACAGAGCACAGATACGCAGTATTTT
TRBD1,.,TRBJ2-7,TRBV5-4,CASSSTGTGGTEQYF,TGTGCCAGCAGCTCGACCGGGACAGGGGGAACCGAGCAGTACTTC
TRBD1,.,TRBJ2-7,TRBV5-5,CASSLGQGAAYEQYF,TGTGCCAGCAGCTTGGGGCAGGGGGCCGCCTACGAGCAGTACTTC
TRBD1,few,TRBJ2-4,TRBV28,CASSDEGAVKNIQYF,TGTGCCAGCAGCGACGAGGGGGCTGTCAAAAACATTCAGTACTTC
.,.,TRBJ2-1,TRBV19,CASSVTSTRYNEQFF,TGTGCCAGTAGTGTGACTAGTACAAGATACAATGAGCAGTTCTTC
TRBD2,once,TRBJ2-7,TRBV7-8,CASSQSGITYEQYF,TGTGCCAGCAGCCAGAGCGGGATTACCTACGAGCAGTACTTC
.,once,TRBJ1-1,TRBV15,CATSRDAENTEAFF,TGTGCCACCAGCAGAGATGCAGAGAACACTGAAGCTTTCTTT
.,.,TRBJ2-4,TRBV5-1,CASSPAGAKNIQYF,TGCGCCAGCAGCCCGGCAGGAGCCAAAAACATTCAGTACTTC
TRBD1,.,TRBJ2-1,TRBV2,CASSGQGTEQFF,TGTGCCAGCAGCGGACAGGGCACTGAGCAGTTCTTC
.,few,TRBJ2-1,TRBV28,CASRHRLTGSSYNEQFF,TGTGCCAGCAGACACCGTTTGACGGGGAGCTCCTACAATGAGCAGTTCTTC
TRBD1,.,TRBJ2-1,TRBV18,CASSRDRGPPNEQFF,TGTGCCAGCTCACGGGACAGGGGACCCCCCAATGAGCAGTTCTTC
.,.,TRBJ2-7,TRBV2,CASKVSYEQYF,TGTGCCAGCAAGGTCAGCTACGAGCAGTACTTC